This entry lists 32 T cell receptor beta chains sequenced from one sample in a study of T cell clonality in common variable immunodeficiency. Whole-study results and caveats: In common variable immunodeficiency, TCR beta chains reportedly carried fewer deletions and N-nucleotide insertions.

Using immunoSEQ multiplex PCR, the repertoire was profiled, and TCRdb retains in-frame clones only, with some absent. The table lists 30,000 to 40,000 clones, with no singletons. No antigen has been assigned to these receptors. The source material was peripheral blood mononuclear cells. The receptors stem from a human donor with common variable immunodeficiency.

The sample holds a few counts of this clone. The sequenced fragment ends 3 residues before the CDR3 boundary, so the rest is inferred from the germline J gene. The chain combines TRBV20-1 with TRBJ2-7, with 9 bases that match TRBD2. J gave up 3 bases and V 3 bases, and 3 bases lay outside the gene matches. Germline-derived CDR1 and CDR2 are DFQATT and SNEGSKA (reference sequence). CDR3 length: 13 residues. This CDR3 reads CSASRREGYEQYF. CDR3 DNA (partial): TGCAGTGCTAGTAGGCGGGAGGGCTACGAG.

This clone occurred many times. The CDR3 spells CASSPYVATGGPYSNQPQHF. The CDR3 DNA, read in part, is TGTGCCAGCAGCCCCTACGTGGCCACAGGGGGTCCCTATAGCAATCAGCCC. The V gene is TRBV4-2, the J gene TRBJ1-5, with TRBD1 matching 8 bases. The CDR3 goes on 3 residues after the read ends, and that part is filled in from the germline J gene. With 4 bases clipped from V and 0 bases from J, the junction kept 17 bases outside the gene matches. The CDR3 length is 20 residues. Per the germline V gene, CDR1 is LGHNA and CDR2 is YNFKEQ.

This clone was seen at least ten times. Incomplete CDR3 DNA: TGTGCCAGCAGTTACCAAATGACGGGACAGGGGGCCTACGAG. Its protein is CASSYQMTGQGAYE. The complete CDR3 protein is CASSYQMTGQGAYEQYF. V is TRBV6-2 or TRBV6-3 and J is TRBJ2-7, with 11 bases aligning to TRBD1. The read finishes 3 residues shy of the CDR3 end, and the germline J gene is used to complete it. Germline lookup yields CDR1 MNHEY and CDR2 SVGEGT. The CDR3 covers 17 residues. V lost 2 bases and J lost 2; bases outside the gene matches: 8.

This clone has a count of ten or more. The CDR3 end falls 3 residues outside the read, so it is completed with the germline J gene. The chain combines TRBV19 with TRBJ2-5; no reliable D call. CDR3 length: 15 amino acids. V lost 4 bases, J lost 2 bases, and 14 bases lay in between. In germline, CDR1 is LNHDA, CDR2 SQIVND (reference sequence). The covered CDR3 bases are TGTGCCAGTAGTAACGGGTATTCCCTACAAGAGACC. Its translation is CASSNGYSLQET. The full CDR3 is CASSNGYSLQETQYF.

A remark on this clone: The read terminates 3 residues before the CDR3 end, so the remaining end is supplied by the germline J gene. V gene TRBV11-2 combines with J gene TRBJ2-7, with D possibly being TRBD2 (6 bases). The CDR3 contains 14 residues. V lost 5 bases to trimming and J lost 2 bases, with 13 bases between them. CDR1 and CDR2 (germline): SGHAT, FQNNGV. CDR3 sequence: CASSPSTRPYEQYF. The CDR3 DNA, read in part, is TGTGCCAGCAGCCCCTCGACTAGACCCTACGAG.

In this sample, this clone turned up a few times. Read sequence stops 3 residues before the CDR3 end, and the germline J gene provides the missing end. The V gene is TRBV7-7, the J gene TRBJ2-7; a possible D gene is TRBD2 (5 bases). V lost 5 bases, J lost 6 bases, and 14 bases lay in between. Per the germline V gene, CDR1 is SSHAT and CDR2 is FNYEAQ (reference sequence). This CDR3 is built from 13 residues. The CDR3 is CASSSGGSREQYF. CDR3 bases read: TGTGCCAGCAGCAGCGGAGGTAGCCGCGAG.

Points on this clone: The read gets to within 3 residues of the CDR3 end, and the germline J gene fills in the rest. This chain uses TRBV5-4 with TRBJ2-7, with D perhaps matching TRBD2 (5 bases). The CDR3 sequence is 14 residues long. CDR1 is SGHNT, CDR2 YYREEE, per germline (reference sequence). V was cut by 0 bases and J by 2 bases, with 9 bases left in between. Incomplete CDR3 DNA: TGTGCCAGCAGCTTGGACTCGAGGGCCTACGAG. This translates into CASSLDSRAYE. The entire CDR3 sequence reads CASSLDSRAYEQYF.

This clone was counted a few times. The read finishes 3 residues shy of the CDR3 end, and the germline J gene is used to complete it. The V gene is TRBV30, the J gene TRBJ2-5; D is perhaps TRBD1 (6 bases). Germline CDR1 GTSNPN, CDR2 SVGIG (reference sequence). Trimming removed 0 bases at V and 1 base at J, with 12 bases between. There are 15 residues in the CDR3. This CDR3 reads CAWSVFKTGQETQYF. The CDR3 bases that were read are TGTGCCTGGAGTGTTTTCAAGACAGGCCAAGAGACC. The complete variable domain, with remaining parts taken from reference TRBV30 and TRBJ2-5, reads SQTIHQWPATLVQPVGSPLSLECTVEGTSNPNLYWYRQAAGRGLQLLFYSVGIGQISSEVPQNLSASRPQDRQFILSSKKLLLSDSGFYLCAWSVFKTGQETQYFGPGTRLLVL.

This clone was detected many times. The read stops 3 residues short of the end of the CDR3; the missing end is completed from the germline J gene. V and J are TRBV7-3 and TRBJ2-7; TRBD1 agrees at 9 bases. The trim removed 6 bases at V and 5 bases at J, leaving 8 bases unmatched. The CDR3 covers 14 residues. CDR1 is SGHTA, CDR2 FQGTGA, per germline. CDR3 region: CASSPGTGNHEQYF. Partial CDR3 DNA: TGTGCCAGCAGTCCCGGGACAGGGAACCACGAG.

This clone was counted ten times or more. The read ends 3 residues early relative to the CDR3; the germline J gene fills the gap. The chain uses TRBV23-1 and TRBJ1-2, with TRBD1 identical over 7 bases. TRBV23-1 is an ORF for which the function is uncertain. The CDR3 is made up of 15 amino acids. The CDR3 bases that were read are TGCGCCAGCAGTCACCTCAAGACAGGGATAGGGGGC. Its protein product is CASSHLKTGIGG. The whole CDR3 region reads CASSHLKTGIGGYTF.

This clone was detected ten times or more. The read finishes 3 residues shy of the CDR3 end, and the germline J gene is used to complete it. V usage is TRBV7-2 and J usage is TRBJ1-1, with a weak D call TRBD1 (5 bases). V shed 5 bases and J shed 5 bases, with 18 bases lying between them. The CDR3 is made up of 15 amino acids. CDR1 and CDR2 from the germline V gene are SGHTA and FQGNSA. The CDR3 bases that were read are TGTGCCAGCAGCCAGTCAACCGGGGGTTGGACTGAA. Translated, it gives CASSQSTGGWTE. The whole CDR3 sequence is CASSQSTGGWTEAFF.

The sample holds many counts of this clone. The read ends 3 residues early relative to the CDR3; the germline J gene fills the gap. The chain combines TRBV19 with TRBJ2-4, with D perhaps matching TRBD2 (5 bases). Germline CDR1 reads LNHDA; CDR2 reads SQIVND (reference sequence). V dropped 6 bases and J dropped 7 bases, with 19 bases sitting between them. The CDR3 length is 15 residues. The sequenced part of the CDR3 DNA is TGTGCCAGTAGCAAACTACGCACTAGTGGCAACATT. Residues: CASSKLRTSGNI. From start to end, the CDR3 is CASSKLRTSGNIQYF.

As concerns this clone: The read ends 3 residues before the CDR3 terminus; that terminus is restored from the germline J gene. Other nucleotide sequences from this sample produce the same CDR3. The chain is built from TRBV19 and TRBJ2-1; 11 bases are a match to TRBD2. Germline CDR1 is LNHDA and CDR2 is SQIVND (reference sequence). CDR3 length: 14 residues. V lost 5 bases, J lost 6 bases, and 3 bases stayed unmatched. This chain's CDR3 is CASSPGLAGNEQFF. The CDR3 DNA, read in part, is TGTGCCAGTAGTCCCGGACTAGCGGGCAATGAG.

This clone is categorized as medium-sized (0.01 to 0.1%). The read ends 3 residues early relative to the CDR3; the germline J gene fills the gap. V usage is TRBV20-1 and J usage is TRBJ2-1, with 8 bases identical to TRBD2. Germline V gene data show CDR1 as DFQATT and CDR2 as SNEGSKA (reference sequence). Unmatched junction bases numbered 4, after V lost 3 bases and J lost 0 bases. The CDR3 is 15 amino acids. The CDR3 bases that were read are TGCAGTGCTAGCAGCGGGAGTAACTCCTACAATGAG. It translates to CSASSGSNSYNE. The entire CDR3 reads CSASSGSNSYNEQFF.

There are many counts of this clone. The read ends 3 residues before the CDR3 terminus; that terminus is restored from the germline J gene. The V and J genes are TRBV24-1 and TRBJ1-5; TRBD1 is a possible D gene (5 bases). The CDR3 spans 13 residues. Germline CDR1 and CDR2: KGHDR and SFDVKD. V was clipped by 6 bases and J by 4 bases, with 9 bases between them. Partial CDR3 DNA: TGTGCCACCAGTAGGGGAAGAAATCAGCCC. This translates into CATSRGRNQP. In full, the CDR3 is CATSRGRNQPQHF.

Judged by abundance, this clone is medium-sized. Read coverage stops 3 residues before the CDR3 terminus; the germline J gene supplies the remainder. The chain is built from TRBV9 and TRBJ2-2; 11 bases fit TRBD2. V lost 0 bases and J lost 5; bases outside the gene matches: 6. The CDR3 consists of 17 residues. Germline V lookup: CDR1 SGDLS, CDR2 YYNGEE. The CDR3 reads CASSVATSGAATGELFF. The covered CDR3 bases are TGTGCCAGCAGCGTAGCGACTAGCGGGGCAGCGACCGGGGAG.

This clone was observed a few times. CDR3 DNA (partial): TGTGCCAGCTCGCGACTAGCGGGAGAGGCTGAG. Its protein is CASSRLAGEAE. The CDR3, in full, reads CASSRLAGEAEQFF. V and J are TRBV18 and TRBJ2-1; 12 bases fit TRBD2. Read sequence stops 3 residues before the CDR3 end, and the germline J gene provides the missing end. This CDR3 is 14 amino acids long. Losses at the gene ends were 6 bases for V and 9 bases for J; bases not matched to a gene: 6. Germline V gives CDR1 KGHSH, CDR2 LQKENI.

This clone has more than one count but fewer than ten. The CDR3 end falls 3 residues outside the read, so it is completed with the germline J gene. The gene calls are TRBV18 and TRBJ1-2; D gene uncertain. The CDR3 is 14 amino acids. Trimming removed 3 bases from V and 7 bases from J, with 15 bases in between. From germline, CDR1 is KGHSH and CDR2 LQKENI. The CDR3 DNA, read in part, is TGTGCCAGCTCACCTGAAGACACAGAGGGTGGC. Translated: CASSPEDTEGG. The CDR3, in full, reads CASSPEDTEGGYTF.

This clone was seen only a few times. The read falls 3 residues short of the CDR3 end, and the missing part is taken from the germline J gene. The chain couples TRBV30 to TRBJ2-1; TRBD2 might be the D (5 bases). Trimming pared 3 bases from V and 7 bases from J, leaving 10 bases between. The CDR3 is 12 residues long. The germline V gene has CDR1 GTSNPN and CDR2 SVGIG (reference sequence). CDR3 DNA (partial): TGTGCCTGGAGCCCGACGGGGAATGAG. It encodes CAWSPTGNE. The CDR3 in full is CAWSPTGNEQFF.

Relative to its sample, this clone is medium-sized. The sequence runs out 3 residues before the end of the CDR3; the remainder is reconstructed from the germline J gene. The rearrangement links TRBV20-1 to TRBJ2-3; the match to TRBD2 covers 7 bases. Germline V gene sequence: CDR1 DFQATT, CDR2 SNEGSKA (reference sequence). V gave up 6 bases and J gave up 0 bases; unmatched junction bases: 6. This CDR3 comprises 14 residues. CDR3 loop: CSAKLAESTDTQYF. Partial CDR3 DNA: TGCAGTGCAAAGCTAGCGGAAAGCACAGATACG.

Concerning this clone itself: The DNA ends 3 residues before the CDR3 does, and the rest of the CDR3 is filled in from the germline J gene. This rearrangement joins TRBV11-2 to TRBJ2-7; TRBD1 aligns across 9 bases. CDR1 is SGHAT, CDR2 FQNNGV, per germline. The CDR3 runs 15 residues. Trimming cost V 4 bases and J 5 bases; bases outside gene matches: 9. Here the CDR3 reads CASSSRDREFHEQYF. Incomplete CDR3 DNA: TGTGCCAGCAGCTCCCGGGACAGGGAGTTTCACGAG.

This clone was seen only a few times. The CDR3 goes on 3 residues after the read ends, and that part is filled in from the germline J gene. V gene TRBV18 combines with J gene TRBJ2-1, with TRBD1 as a possible D gene (5 bases). Germline CDR1 is KGHSH and CDR2 is LQKENI. The CDR3 is 11 residues long. Deletions cut 4 bases from V and 7 bases from J, with 5 bases between. This CDR3 reads CASSQGNEQFF. The DNA read from the CDR3 is TGTGCCAGCTCACAGGGGAATGAG.

This clone came up a few times. The read comes to an end 3 residues before the CDR3 does, leaving the germline J gene to fill in the end. The chain combines TRBV7-2 with TRBJ2-3; D unclear. V was shortened by 2 bases and J by 0 bases, with 9 bases between the two germline ends. The length of the CDR3 is 15 residues. Germline loops: CDR1 SGHTA, CDR2 FQGNSA. CDR3 DNA (partial): TGTGCCAGCAGCTTAATGGCAGGTAGCACAGATACG. Translated: CASSLMAGSTDT. The entire CDR3 is CASSLMAGSTDTQYF.

This clone was seen repeatedly, ten times or more. The read is 3 residues too short to cover the CDR3 end, so that end is filled in from the germline J gene. The chain recombines TRBV30 with TRBJ2-3, with D maybe TRBD2 (6 bases). The CDR3 sequence is 12 residues long. Germline V lookup: CDR1 GTSNPN, CDR2 SVGIG (reference sequence). V was shortened by 4 bases and J by 1 base, with 6 bases between the two germline ends. Partial CDR3 DNA: TGTGCCTGGACTAGCGGCACAGATACG. Residues: CAWTSGTDT. The whole CDR3 sequence reads CAWTSGTDTQYF.

Ten or more counts support this clone. Read coverage stops 3 residues before the CDR3 terminus; the germline J gene supplies the remainder. The gene calls are TRBV11-2 and TRBJ2-5; TRBD1 agrees at 7 bases. The junction had 2 bases not matched to a gene; V was cut back by 1 base and J by 0 bases. The CDR3 runs to 15 residues. Germline V gene data show CDR1 as SGHAT and CDR2 as FQNNGV. CDR3 protein: CASSLVGQDQETQYF. The DNA read from the CDR3 is TGTGCCAGCAGCTTAGTCGGACAGGACCAAGAGACC.

This clone has a count of ten or more. The read ends 3 residues early relative to the CDR3; the germline J gene fills the gap. V usage is TRBV7-2 and J usage is TRBJ1-1; D unclear. This CDR3 has 14 amino acids. Trimming removed 4 bases from V and 6 bases from J, with 15 bases in between. Germline V gene data show CDR1 as SGHTA and CDR2 as FQGNSA. Partial CDR3 DNA: TGTGCCAGCAGCTCATCGTCAGGCGAGGCTGAA. It is translated as CASSSSSGEAE. In full, the CDR3 is CASSSSSGEAEAFF. The full variable domain, completed using reference TRBV7-2 and TRBJ1-1, is GAGVSQSPSNKVTEKGKDVELRCDPISGHTALYWYRQSLGQGLEFLIYFQGNSAPDKSGLPSDRFSAERTGGSVSTLTIQRTQQEDSAVYLCASSSSSGEAEAFFGQGTRLTVV.

This clone has more than one count but fewer than ten. The read halts 3 residues ahead of the CDR3 end, with the missing end drawn from the germline J gene. The genes are TRBV7-8 and TRBJ2-3; D possibly corresponds to TRBD2 (5 bases). Looked up from germline, CDR1 is SGHVS and CDR2 is FQNEAQ. The ends were cut back, 4 bases at V and 0 bases at J, with 11 bases in the middle. The length of the CDR3 is 15 residues. CDR3: CASSSGQRSTDTQYF. The DNA read from the CDR3 is TGTGCCAGCAGCTCCGGGCAGCGGAGCACAGATACG.

A remark on this clone: The read is 3 residues too short to cover the CDR3 end, so that end is filled in from the germline J gene. The rearrangement links TRBV11-3 to TRBJ2-3; 7 nucleotides line up with TRBD1. Unmatched junction bases numbered 8, after V lost 5 bases and J lost 6 bases. CDR1 SGHNT and CDR2 YENEEA come from the germline V gene. The CDR3 loop spans 14 amino acids. CDR3 DNA (partial): TGTGCCAGCAGCCCGGCAGGGGGTCACGATACG. Its translation is CASSPAGGHDT. The entire CDR3 is CASSPAGGHDTQYF.

Only a few counts were recorded for this clone. The missing CDR3 end, 3 residues past where the read stops, is filled in from the germline J gene. The rearrangement links TRBV20-1 to TRBJ1-2, with D uncertain. V gave up 3 bases and J gave up 6 bases, with 14 bases separating them. Germline V gene lookup returns CDR1 DFQATT and CDR2 SNEGSKA (reference sequence). This CDR3 is built from 13 residues. CDR3 DNA, as far as it was read: TGCAGTGCTAGCCTCGACTTGGGTAATGGC. It codes for CSASLDLGNG. The CDR3 as a whole reads CSASLDLGNGYTF.

This clone showed up many times. The read ends 3 residues shy of where the CDR3 ends; the end is completed using the germline J gene. V is TRBV11-2 and J is TRBJ2-1; perhaps TRBD2 as D (5 bases). CDR1 and CDR2 from the germline V gene are SGHAT and FQNNGV. This CDR3 has 14 amino acids. The V gene lost 5 bases and the J gene lost 6 bases, with 14 bases spanning the gap. CDR3 in amino acids: CASSPAGLGNEQFF. The sequenced part of the CDR3 DNA is TGTGCCAGCAGCCCGGCGGGTTTGGGCAATGAG.

Worth noting for this clone: The read terminates 3 residues before the CDR3 end, so the remaining end is supplied by the germline J gene. The genes are TRBV29-1 and TRBJ2-1; 13 bases line up with TRBD2. With V trimmed by 3 bases and J by 7 bases, 3 bases remained unmatched. This CDR3 contains 14 residues. Germline V CDR1 and CDR2: SQVTM, ANQGSEA. Here the CDR3 reads CSVDRTSGSNEQFF. CDR3 bases read: TGCAGCGTTGATCGGACTAGCGGGAGTAATGAG.

A few counts support this clone. The read ends 3 residues before the CDR3 terminus; that terminus is restored from the germline J gene. This chain joins TRBV18 and TRBJ1-1; weak D call: TRBD1 (5 bases). CDR1 is KGHSH, CDR2 LQKENI, per germline. CDR3 length: 12 amino acids. The CDR3 bases that were read are TGTGCCAGCTCACTTCTATTCCAGGGT. This gives the protein CASSLLFQG. The whole CDR3 protein is CASSLLFQGAFF.